The sample holds a few counts of the clone carrying this TCR beta chain. Its antigen is undetermined. The sample belongs to a study of T cells after yellow fever vaccination. The germline V gene encodes CDR1 DFQATT and CDR2 SNEGSKA (reference sequence). The CDR3 has 13 amino acids. V was pared by 6 bases and J by 3 bases, with 14 bases between. Each CDR3 protein gets one entry after TCRdb re-called the 5' RACE reads with MiXCR. The data contain approximately 550,000 distinct CDR3 sequences, 15% to 20% of them singletons. The study's findings and limits: A faster peak, day 5 versus 15, was reached by the weaker secondary response.

The specimen comprised PBMCs, sampled 15 days after the yellow fever booster vaccination. The receptor comes from a man between 25 and 39 years old who received the YFV17D yellow fever vaccine. The rearrangement links TRBV20-1 to TRBJ2-5; D gene unclear. The CDR3 DNA is TGCAGTGCCACACTTTCCCGCGAAGAGACCCAGTACTTC. Translating gives CSATLSREETQYF.